The 23 T cell receptor beta chains presented below share a single source sample, sequenced in a study of T cell repertoires in ileal Crohn's disease. Time point indicated: neoterminal ileum biopsy at postoperative endoscopy, about 6 months after surgery. The data were produced by immunoSEQ multiplex PCR, yet TCRdb's version contains in-frame clones alone and is incomplete. The table lists 7,200 or so clones, 55% to 85% of them singletons. The source material was ileal tissue. These receptors were collected from an adult with Crohn's disease.

The chain is built from TRBV28 and TRBJ1-5, with TRBD1 identical over 7 bases. The CDR3 length is 14 residues. J was trimmed by 2 bases and V by 6 bases; bases with no gene match: 4. Germline V CDR1 and CDR2: MDHEN, SYDVKM. The chain's CDR3 is CASRGGLGNQPQHF. CDR3 sequence (DNA): TGTGCCAGCAGAGGGGGCCTCGGCAATCAGCCCCAGCATTTT.

The rearrangement uses TRBV27 and TRBJ2-1, with D perhaps matching TRBD2 (5 bases). The germline CDR1 and CDR2 sequences are MNHEY and SMNVEV (reference sequence). Trimming left V 3 bases short and J 4 bases short, with 13 bases between. This CDR3 contains 15 residues. CDR3 nucleotide sequence: TGTGCCAGCAGTTTGTGGCTAGCCGATTACAATGAGCAGTTCTTC. Protein sequence: CASSLWLADYNEQFF.

Within the sample, this clone is large. The V and J genes are TRBV28 and TRBJ1-1, with a tentative D call TRBD1 (5 bases). Germline values: CDR1 MDHEN, CDR2 SYDVKM. CDR3 length equals 13 residues. The V end was cut by 7 bases, the J end by 1 base, with 10 bases between. The CDR3 nucleotides read TGTGCCAGCACCTTCGGACAGAACACTGAAGCTTTCTTT. Translation: CASTFGQNTEAFF. The full variable domain, in which reference TRBV28 and TRBJ1-1 provide the parts outside the CDR3, is DVKVTQSSRYLVKRTGEKVFLECVQDMDHENMFWYRQDPGLGLRLIYFSYDVKMKEKGDIPEGYSVSREKKERFSLILESASTNQTSMYLCASTFGQNTEAFFGQGTRLTVV.

This chain joins TRBV13 and TRBJ2-3; TRBD2 matches 12 bases. Germline V gene sequence: CDR1 PRHDT, CDR2 FYEKMQ (reference sequence). The CDR3 consists of 15 residues. With V trimmed by 2 bases and J by 7 bases, 4 bases remained unmatched. CDR3 loop: CASSLRTSGTNTQYF. DNA of the CDR3: TGTGCCAGCAGCTTACGGACTAGCGGGACTAATACGCAGTATTTT.

The CDR3: CATRGVTYNEQFF. The CDR3 DNA is TGTGCCACCCGGGGGGTTACCTACAATGAGCAGTTCTTC. The J gene is TRBJ2-1, the V gene TRBV6-1; TRBD2 agrees at 7 bases. The CDR3 has 13 residues. Germline loops: CDR1 MNHNS, CDR2 SASEGT. V trimming: 10 bases; J trimming: 2 bases; junction bases outside the gene matches: 5.

This clone came up once. The rearrangement uses TRBV5-1 and TRBJ2-1, with 11 positions matching TRBD2. The V and J ends lost 0 bases and 0 bases, in that order; junction bases with no gene match: 8. Germline-derived CDR1 and CDR2 are SGHRS and YFSETQ. CDR3 length: 19 residues. DNA of the CDR3: TGCGCCAGCAGCTTGGGGCTAGCGGGGGGCCGAGGCTCCTACAATGAGCAGTTCTTC. It is translated as CASSLGLAGGRGSYNEQFF.

CDR3 nucleotide sequence: TGTGCCAGCAGTGCGAAGACAGGGAATAGCAATCAGCCCCAGCATTTT. Amino acids: CASSAKTGNSNQPQHF. The V and J genes are TRBV6-1 and TRBJ1-5; 7 bases align to TRBD1. CDR1 MNHNS and CDR2 SASEGT come from the germline V gene. The CDR3 is 16 residues long. V lost 4 bases to trimming and J lost 0 bases; unmatched junction nucleotides: 6.

The chain is built from TRBV27 and TRBJ1-1; tentatively, D is TRBD1 (5 bases). This CDR3 has 14 residues. The germline gives CDR1 MNHEY, CDR2 SMNVEV (reference sequence). The V end was cut by 5 bases, the J end by 4 bases, with 14 bases between. CDR3 sequence (DNA): TGTGCCAGCAGTCATGGACGGGGGGGCACTGAAGCTTTCTTT. Protein product: CASSHGRGGTEAFF.

This clone was recorded a few times. The V and J genes are TRBV7-9 and TRBJ1-6, with 10 bases matching TRBD1. Germline values: CDR1 SEHNR, CDR2 FQNEAQ (reference sequence). The junction had 3 bases not matched to a gene; V was cut back by 6 bases and J by 10 bases. This CDR3 is 13 amino acids long. The CDR3 DNA sequence: TGTGCCAGCAGGACAGGGGGCGGATCACCCCTCCACTTT. Its protein is CASRTGGGSPLHF. Variable domain in full (rest from reference TRBV7-9 and TRBJ1-6): DTGVSQNPRHKITKRGQNVTFRCDPISEHNRLYWYRQTLGQGPEFLTYFQNEAQLEKSRLLSDRFSAERPKGSFSTLEIQRTEQGDSAMYLCASRTGGGSPLHFGNGTRLTVT.

This clone was observed a single time. The rearrangement uses TRBV30 and TRBJ1-5, with D hard to call. Trimming took off 1 base at V and 5 bases at J, with 12 bases between the two ends. CDR3 length equals 14 residues. The germline gives CDR1 GTSNPN, CDR2 SVGIG (reference sequence). The CDR3, as DNA: TGTGCCTGGAGTGCTTTAAATCGGGATCAGCCCCAGCATTTT. Protein product: CAWSALNRDQPQHF.

This clone appeared a single time. The chain has TRBV27 and TRBJ2-3, with 8 bases aligning to TRBD2. Germline V lookup: CDR1 MNHEY, CDR2 SMNVEV (reference sequence). The CDR3 loop spans 14 amino acids. Trimming at V came to 6 bases and at J to 1 base, leaving 3 bases not matched to a gene. The CDR3 reads CASRKAGGTDTQYF. CDR3 DNA sequence: TGTGCCAGCAGAAAAGCGGGGGGCACAGATACGCAGTATTTT.

CDR3 loop: CASSYRRLAGTDTQYF. CDR3 coding DNA: TGTGCCAGCAGTTACCGACGACTAGCGGGGACAGATACGCAGTATTTT. J is TRBJ2-3 and V is TRBV6-5; 11 nucleotides line up with TRBD2. Germline loops: CDR1 MNHEY, CDR2 SVGAGI. V lost 2 bases, J lost 3 bases, and 4 bases stayed unmatched. This CDR3 region has 16 residues.

This clone was observed once. The J gene is TRBJ2-1, the V gene TRBV28; D ambiguous. The CDR3 runs to 13 residues. Germline values: CDR1 MDHEN, CDR2 SYDVKM. V gave up 6 bases and J gave up 4 bases, with 10 bases separating them. DNA for the CDR3: TGTGCCAGCAGCCCATGGCTGTACAATGAGCAGTTCTTC. This codes for CASSPWLYNEQFF.

Relative to its sample, this clone is large. V is TRBV6-4 and J is TRBJ1-1; 11 nucleotides agree with TRBD1. The trim removed 6 bases at V and 5 bases at J, leaving 2 bases unmatched. The CDR3 is made up of 13 amino acids. Germline V gene lookup returns CDR1 MRHNA and CDR2 SNTAGT. For the CDR3, the DNA is TGTGCCAGCAGGGGACAGGGGGTGACTGAAGCTTTCTTT. This sequence encodes CASRGQGVTEAFF.

This clone is a singleton in its sample. The CDR3 reads CAWGGTRDTQYF. As DNA, the CDR3 is TGTGCCTGGGGGGGGACTAGAGATACGCAGTATTTT. The J gene is TRBJ2-3, the V gene TRBV30; 8 positions match TRBD2. The V gene's germline CDR1 is GTSNPN and CDR2 SVGIG (reference sequence). This CDR3 region has 12 residues. J gave up 5 bases and V 5 bases, and 3 bases lay outside the gene matches.

This clone was seen a few times. J is TRBJ1-2 and V is TRBV28, with 7 positions matching TRBD1. Unmatched junction bases numbered 9, after V lost 6 bases and J lost 8 bases. Germline-derived CDR1 and CDR2 are MDHEN and SYDVKM. The CDR3 runs to 13 residues. CDR3 sequence reads: CASRRTGTVGYTF. The DNA of the CDR3 is TGTGCCAGCAGGAGGACCGGGACAGTCGGCTACACCTTC.

The chain recombines TRBV30 with TRBJ1-3, with TRBD1 as a possible D gene (6 bases). The CDR3 covers 15 residues. Germline V gene sequence: CDR1 GTSNPN, CDR2 SVGIG (reference sequence). V was trimmed by 0 bases and J by 1 base, leaving 10 bases between them. This chain's CDR3 is CAWSVKGQSGNTIYF. CDR3 nucleotide sequence: TGTGCCTGGAGTGTCAAGGGACAATCTGGAAACACCATATATTTT.

The rearrangement uses TRBV5-4 and TRBJ2-4; D is perhaps TRBD2 (5 bases). Germline V gene lookup returns CDR1 SGHNT and CDR2 YYREEE (reference sequence). The ends were cut back, 4 bases at V and 4 bases at J, with 12 bases in the middle. CDR3 length: 14 amino acids. The CDR3 region is CASSLRTGKNIQYF. The DNA for the CDR3 is TGTGCCAGCAGCCTCAGGACGGGAAAAAACATTCAGTACTTC. Based on the CDR3 plus reference TRBV5-4 and TRBJ2-4, the full variable domain is ETGVTQSPTHLIKTRGQQVTLRCSSQSGHNTVSWYQQALGQGPQFIFQYYREEENGRGNFPPRFSGLQFPNYSSELNVNALELDDSALYLCASSLRTGKNIQYFGAGTRLSVL.

This chain joins TRBV19 and TRBJ1-2, with D possibly matching TRBD1 (5 bases). The V end lost 5 bases, the J end lost 0 bases, and 13 bases lay between the germline ends. The CDR3 totals 15 residues. CDR1 and CDR2 (germline): LNHDA, SQIVND (reference sequence). CDR3 sequence (DNA): TGTGCCAGTAGTCTCACCACGACAGCTAACTATGGCTACACCTTC. This codes for CASSLTTTANYGYTF.

This chain links TRBV5-1 with TRBJ2-4, with 12 bases fitting TRBD2. Germline V gene data show CDR1 as SGHRS and CDR2 as YFSETQ. This CDR3 contains 19 residues. After removal of 3 bases from V and 0 bases from J, the junction contained 10 bases not matched to a gene. The CDR3 here is CASSWGLAGGFIAKNIQYF. The CDR3 DNA follows: TGCGCCAGCAGCTGGGGTCTAGCGGGAGGGTTCATAGCCAAAAACATTCAGTACTTC.

This clone was seen a handful of times. This chain connects TRBV2 to TRBJ2-1; perhaps TRBD1 as D (5 bases). The V end was cut by 4 bases, the J end by 4 bases, with 11 bases between. Germline lookup yields CDR1 SNHLY and CDR2 FYNNEI. This CDR3 is built from 14 residues. CDR3 sequence reads: CASSGQFHYNEQFF. DNA of the CDR3: TGTGCCAGCAGTGGACAGTTCCATTACAATGAGCAGTTCTTC. Full variable domain (outside the CDR3, taken from reference TRBV2 and TRBJ2-1): EPEVTQTPSHQVTQMGQEVILRCVPISNHLYFYWYRQILGQKVEFLVSFYNNEISEKSEIFDDQFSVERPDGSNFTLKIRSTKLEDSAMYFCASSGQFHYNEQFFGPGTRLTVL.

J is TRBJ1-2 and V is TRBV27, with 9 bases aligning to TRBD1. The V gene end was trimmed by 8 bases and the J gene end by 4 bases; junction bases not matched to a gene: 2. Looked up from germline, CDR1 is MNHEY and CDR2 is SMNVEV (reference sequence). CDR3 length equals 12 residues. Here the CDR3 reads CASATGGYGYTF. CDR3 bases: TGTGCCAGCGCGACAGGGGGCTATGGCTACACCTTC.

The genes are TRBV6-6 and TRBJ2-7; 8 positions agree with TRBD1. Per the germline V gene, CDR1 is MNHNY and CDR2 is SVGAGI (reference sequence). V was pared by 6 bases and J by 6 bases, with 1 base of the junction left unmatched. The length of the CDR3 is 11 residues. CDR3 region: CASRQGGEQYF. The CDR3 nucleotides are TGTGCCAGCAGACAGGGGGGCGAGCAGTACTTC.